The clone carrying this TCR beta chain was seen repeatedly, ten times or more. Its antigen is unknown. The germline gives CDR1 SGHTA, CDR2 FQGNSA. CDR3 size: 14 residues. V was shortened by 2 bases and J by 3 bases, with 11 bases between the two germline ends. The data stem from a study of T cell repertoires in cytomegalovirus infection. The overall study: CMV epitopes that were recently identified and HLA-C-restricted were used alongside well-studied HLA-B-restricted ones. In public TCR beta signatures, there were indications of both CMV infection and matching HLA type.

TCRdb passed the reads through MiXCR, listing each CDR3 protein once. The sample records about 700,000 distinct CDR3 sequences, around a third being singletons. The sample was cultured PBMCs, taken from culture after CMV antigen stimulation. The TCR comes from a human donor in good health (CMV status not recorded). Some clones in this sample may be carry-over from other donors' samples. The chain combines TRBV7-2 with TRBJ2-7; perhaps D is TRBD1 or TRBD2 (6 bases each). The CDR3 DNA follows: TGTGCCAGCAGCTTACGTGGGGGGCACTACGAGCAGTACTTC. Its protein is CASSLRGGHYEQYF. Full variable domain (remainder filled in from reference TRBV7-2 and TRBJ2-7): GAGVSQSPSNKVTEKGKDVELRCDPISGHTALYWYRQSLGQGLEFLIYFQGNSAPDKSGLPSDRFSAERTGGSVSTLTIQRTQQEDSAVYLCASSLRGGHYEQYFGPGTRLTVT.